The 23 T cell receptor beta chains reported below all come from one sample, sequenced in a study of cytomegalovirus exposure and HLA in healthy donors. Both 60 Vbeta primers and 13 Jbeta primers went into the PCR. Libraries were prepared by immunoSEQ multiplex PCR; TCRdb keeps only in-frame clonotypes and omits some of them. The data hold roughly 180,000 clones, with 65% to 85% observed a single time. Sequenced input: PBMCs. The receptors come from a male donor in good health and CMV-seronegative.

The chain recombines TRBV9 with TRBJ1-6; TRBD1 might be the D (6 bases). Germline V gene lookup returns CDR1 SGDLS and CDR2 YYNGEE. This CDR3 has 15 amino acids. V lost 4 bases and J lost 8, with 16 bases in between. CDR3 sequence reads: CASSSRRGADSPLHF. CDR3 DNA: TGTGCCAGCAGCTCCCGCAGGGGCGCCGATTCACCCCTCCACTTT.

The chain recombines TRBV4-1 with TRBJ2-1, with 9 bases fitting TRBD2. With 4 bases clipped from V and 2 bases from J, the junction kept 6 bases outside the gene matches. In germline, CDR1 is MGHRA, CDR2 YSYEKL. The CDR3 covers 16 residues. The CDR3 region is CASSPQGGRAYNEQFF. The CDR3 nucleotides read TGCGCCAGCAGCCCCCAGGGCGGGAGGGCCTACAATGAGCAGTTCTTC.

The J gene is TRBJ2-5, the V gene TRBV29-1; TRBD1 matches 9 bases. This CDR3 has 16 amino acids. Germline V gives CDR1 SQVTM, CDR2 ANQGSEA. V dropped 0 bases and J dropped 7; count of bases not matched to a gene: 12. The CDR3 sequence: CSVEDPAVRQGVTQYF. In nucleotides, the CDR3 is TGCAGCGTTGAAGATCCCGCCGTGAGACAGGGGGTGACCCAGTACTTC.

The sample holds one count of this clone. The chain uses TRBV9 and TRBJ2-5; 8 bases are a match to TRBD1. V shed 2 bases, J shed 0 bases, and the junction held 3 bases outside the gene matches. This CDR3 has 15 residues. The germline V gene has CDR1 SGDLS and CDR2 YYNGEE. The CDR3 nucleotides are TGTGCCAGCAGCGTGGGGGACAGGTACCAAGAGACCCAGTACTTC. It encodes CASSVGDRYQETQYF.

The chain carries TRBV5-1 and TRBJ1-4; 10 bases agree with TRBD1. CDR3 size: 15 residues. V was clipped by 4 bases and J by 8 bases; unmatched bases: 8. The V gene's germline CDR1 is SGHRS and CDR2 YFSETQ. Here the CDR3 reads CASSHRDRGEEKLFF. The CDR3 DNA reads as TGCGCCAGCAGCCACCGGGACAGGGGAGAGGAAAAACTGTTTTTT.

V gene TRBV5-1 combines with J gene TRBJ2-7; 9 bases match TRBD1. Germline loops: CDR1 SGHRS, CDR2 YFSETQ. Germline trimming cut 2 bases from V and 4 bases from J; bases unmatched to any gene: 4. This CDR3 has 14 amino acids. CDR3 region: CASSFRDRDYEQYF. The CDR3 DNA follows: TGCGCCAGCAGCTTCCGGGACAGGGATTACGAGCAGTACTTC.

This clone appeared a single time. The J gene is TRBJ1-2, the V gene TRBV7-3; 11 positions agree with TRBD1. The V gene's germline CDR1 is SGHTA and CDR2 FQGTGA. V was pared by 5 bases and J by 8 bases, with 10 bases of the junction left unmatched. The CDR3 totals 15 residues. The CDR3 nucleotides read TGTGCCAGCAGCCCCCGGACAGGGGGCGAGGGCGGCTACACCTTC. Translation gives CASSPRTGGEGGYTF.

The gene calls are TRBV29-1 and TRBJ2-7; 9 bases line up with TRBD2. Germline V CDR1 and CDR2: SQVTM, ANQGSEA. This CDR3 has 13 amino acids. The V and J ends lost 5 bases and 4 bases, in that order; junction bases with no gene match: 6. CDR3: CSVSSGAGYEQYF. Written as DNA, the CDR3 is TGCAGCGTTTCTAGCGGGGCTGGTTACGAGCAGTACTTC.

CDR3 region: CASSQGDRLKQFF. The CDR3 bases are TGCGCCAGCAGCCAGGGCGACAGGTTGAAGCAGTTCTTC. V is TRBV4-1 and J is TRBJ2-1; a weak D match, TRBD1 (6 bases). Between the trimmed V and J ends, which lost 3 bases and 11 bases, there was a span of 14 bases. This CDR3 region has 13 residues. Germline CDR1 MGHRA, CDR2 YSYEKL.

The chain uses TRBV7-2 and TRBJ1-2; 11 bases match TRBD1. Germline trimming cut 0 bases from V and 8 bases from J; bases unmatched to any gene: 2. The CDR3 length is 14 residues. CDR1 and CDR2 from the germline V gene are SGHTA and FQGNSA. DNA for the CDR3: TGTGCCAGCAGCTTAGCGGGACAGGGGGGAGGCTACACCTTC. Translating it yields CASSLAGQGGGYTF.

This chain links TRBV18 with TRBJ2-3; TRBD1 matches 9 bases. CDR3 length equals 16 residues. The germline CDR1 and CDR2 sequences are KGHSH and LQKENI. With V trimmed by 4 bases and J by 3 bases, 8 bases remained unmatched. The CDR3 region has the DNA TGTGCCAGCTCACAGGGACAGGGATGGGCTACAGATACGCAGTATTTT. This sequence encodes CASSQGQGWATDTQYF.

This clone was picked up many times. J is TRBJ2-2 and V is TRBV18, with no clear D. Trimming stripped 2 bases from V and 4 bases from J, with 14 bases between. Germline assignment: CDR1 KGHSH and CDR2 LQKENI. This CDR3 is 16 amino acids long. CDR3 DNA: TGTGCCAGCTCACCAGCAGACGGTCCAGGCACCGGGGAGCTGTTTTTT. This translates into CASSPADGPGTGELFF.

This clone was counted once. The chain combines TRBV10-3 with TRBJ2-6; TRBD1 is a possible D gene (6 bases). V shed 3 bases and J shed 1 base, with 10 bases lying between them. The CDR3 covers 16 residues. The germline V gene encodes CDR1 ENHRY and CDR2 SYGVKD. In nucleotides, the CDR3 is TGTGCCATCAGTGAATCGAGGGGGTCTGGGGCCAACGTCCTGACTTTC. Protein product: CAISESRGSGANVLTF.

This clone was counted a few times. This chain connects TRBV5-6 to TRBJ2-7, with TRBD2 matching 7 bases. From germline, CDR1 is SGHDT and CDR2 YYEEEE. The V segment lost 2 bases and the J segment 0 bases; nucleotides outside the gene matches: 2. The CDR3 totals 14 residues. The CDR3 DNA reads TGTGCCAGCAGCTTCTCGGGGGGCTCCTACGAGCAGTACTTC. Translated: CASSFSGGSYEQYF.

This clone showed up just once. The V call is TRBV27, the J call TRBJ2-7, with D possibly TRBD1 on 5 matching bases. The CDR3 runs to 13 residues. Germline V gene sequence: CDR1 MNHEY, CDR2 SMNVEV (reference sequence). V was shortened by 3 bases and J by 5 bases, with 11 bases between the two germline ends. The CDR3 spells CASSFQGYHEQYF. Written as DNA, the CDR3 is TGTGCCAGCAGTTTTCAGGGTTACCACGAGCAGTACTTC.

This clone was seen a few times. The V gene is TRBV5-6, the J gene TRBJ1-1; TRBD1 might be the D (5 bases). This CDR3 is 14 amino acids long. CDR1 and CDR2 from the germline V gene are SGHDT and YYEEEE. Trimming removed 6 bases at V and 2 bases at J, with 14 bases between. The CDR3 region is CASTIGGGNTEAFF. The DNA of the CDR3 is TGTGCCAGCACTATTGGCGGGGGAAACACTGAAGCTTTCTTT. Filled out from reference TRBV5-6 and TRBJ1-1, the complete variable domain reads DAGVTQSPTHLIKTRGQQVTLRCSPKSGHDTVSWYQQALGQGPQFIFQYYEEEERQRGNFPDRFSGHQFPNYSSELNVNALLLGDSALYLCASTIGGGNTEAFFGQGTRLTVV.

This clone came up a few times. This chain joins TRBV2 and TRBJ1-1; D gene ambiguous. Germline CDR1 is SNHLY and CDR2 is FYNNEI. The CDR3 has 16 residues. Trimming left V 7 bases short and J 0 bases short, with 18 bases between. CDR3 region: CASIKESGVMNTEAFF. The CDR3 nucleotides read TGTGCCAGCATAAAGGAATCGGGAGTAATGAACACTGAAGCTTTCTTT.

This clone has more than one count but fewer than ten. V is TRBV5-1 and J is TRBJ1-4, with 8 bases fitting TRBD1. Trimming cost V 3 bases and J 5 bases; bases outside gene matches: 3. The CDR3 consists of 14 residues. The V gene's germline CDR1 is SGHRS and CDR2 YFSETQ. This CDR3 reads CASSSDRVNEKLFF. CDR3 DNA: TGCGCCAGCAGCTCGGACAGGGTCAATGAAAAACTGTTTTTT.

This chain connects TRBV18 to TRBJ2-3; D is possibly TRBD1 (6 bases). The CDR3 has 15 residues. Trimming removed 8 bases at V and 6 bases at J, with 21 bases between. Germline CDR1 reads KGHSH; CDR2 reads LQKENI. The CDR3 sequence is CASLTGQGTYDTQYF. In DNA form, the CDR3 reads TGTGCCAGCCTTACTGGGCAGGGGACGTATGATACGCAGTATTTT. Full variable domain (rest looked up from reference TRBV18 and TRBJ2-3): NAGVMQNPRHLVRRRGQEARLRCSPMKGHSHVYWYRQLPEEGLKFMVYLQKENIIDESGMPKERFSAEFPKEGPSILRIQQVVRGDSAAYFCASLTGQGTYDTQYFGPGTRLTVL.

V is TRBV30 and J is TRBJ1-5, with TRBD1 matching over 8 bases. The V gene end was trimmed by 1 base and the J gene end by 5 bases; junction bases not matched to a gene: 7. The CDR3 spans 15 residues. CDR1 GTSNPN and CDR2 SVGIG come from the germline V gene (reference sequence). In nucleotides, the CDR3 is TGTGCCTGGAGTGCGAAGCAGGGGGCCTATCAGCCCCAGCATTTT. Translated, it gives CAWSAKQGAYQPQHF. The entire variable domain, with the rest obtained from reference TRBV30 and TRBJ1-5, is as follows: SQTIHQWPATLVQPVGSPLSLECTVEGTSNPNLYWYRQAAGRGLQLLFYSVGIGQISSEVPQNLSASRPQDRQFILSSKKLLLSDSGFYLCAWSAKQGAYQPQHFGDGTRLSIL.

J is TRBJ2-5 and V is TRBV19, with 9 bases fitting TRBD1. From germline, CDR1 is LNHDA and CDR2 SQIVND (reference sequence). J was trimmed by 4 bases and V by 5 bases; bases with no gene match: 5. The CDR3 length is 14 residues. CDR3 nucleotide sequence: TGTGCCAGTAGTGTTCAGACAGGGGGAGAGACCCAGTACTTC. Its protein product is CASSVQTGGETQYF.

This chain links TRBV18 with TRBJ1-2; 7 bases line up with TRBD1. The junction had 7 bases not matched to a gene; V was cut back by 6 bases and J by 6 bases. This CDR3 is 13 amino acids long. Looked up from germline, CDR1 is KGHSH and CDR2 is LQKENI. The CDR3: CASSAGTVDGYTF. CDR3 bases: TGTGCCAGCTCGGCCGGGACAGTGGATGGCTACACCTTC.

The V call is TRBV5-4, the J call TRBJ2-7, with 13 bases lining up with TRBD2. Unmatched junction bases numbered 2, after V lost 4 bases and J lost 1 base. The CDR3 spans 15 residues. Germline CDR1 SGHNT, CDR2 YYREEE (reference sequence). The CDR3 DNA is TGTGCCAGCAGCGAGGGACTAGCGGGATCCTACGAGCAGTACTTC. This gives the protein CASSEGLAGSYEQYF. The full variable domain, completed using reference TRBV5-4 and TRBJ2-7, is ETGVTQSPTHLIKTRGQQVTLRCSSQSGHNTVSWYQQALGQGPQFIFQYYREEENGRGNFPPRFSGLQFPNYSSELNVNALELDDSALYLCASSEGLAGSYEQYFGPGTRLTVT.